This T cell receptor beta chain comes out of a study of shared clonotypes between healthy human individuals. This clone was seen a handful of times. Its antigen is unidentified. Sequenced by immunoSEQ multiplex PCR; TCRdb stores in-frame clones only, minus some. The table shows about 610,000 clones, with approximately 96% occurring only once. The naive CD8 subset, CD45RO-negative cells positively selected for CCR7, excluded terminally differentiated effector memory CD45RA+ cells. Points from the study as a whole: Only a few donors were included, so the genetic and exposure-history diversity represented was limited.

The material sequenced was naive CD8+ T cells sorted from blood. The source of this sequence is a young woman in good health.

DNA for the CDR3: TGTGCCAGCAGCCCAGGAGCGTCGATGAACACTGAAGCTTTCTTT. It translates to CASSPGASMNTEAFF. The chain joins TRBV7-9 to TRBJ1-1; D unclear. V was pared by 5 bases and J by 0 bases, with 13 bases between. The CDR3 length is 15 residues. Germline V lookup: CDR1 SEHNR, CDR2 FQNEAQ (reference sequence). Full variable domain (outside the CDR3, taken from reference TRBV7-9 and TRBJ1-1): DTGVSQNPRHKITKRGQNVTFRCDPISEHNRLYWYRQTLGQGPEFLTYFQNEAQLEKSRLLSDRFSAERPKGSFSTLEIQRTEQGDSAMYLCASSPGASMNTEAFFGQGTRLTVV.